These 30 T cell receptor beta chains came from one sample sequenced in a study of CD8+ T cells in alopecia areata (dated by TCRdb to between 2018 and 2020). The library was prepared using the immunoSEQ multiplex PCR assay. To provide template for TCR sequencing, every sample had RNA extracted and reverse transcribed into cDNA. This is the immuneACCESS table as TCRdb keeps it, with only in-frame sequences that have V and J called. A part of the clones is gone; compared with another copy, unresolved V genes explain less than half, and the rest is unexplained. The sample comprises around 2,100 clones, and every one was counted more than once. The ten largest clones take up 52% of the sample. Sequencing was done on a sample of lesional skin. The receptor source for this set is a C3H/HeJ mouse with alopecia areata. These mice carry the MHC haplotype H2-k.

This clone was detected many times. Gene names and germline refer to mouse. The CDR3 reads CASGQGTEVFF. CDR3 DNA, as far as it was read: TGTGCCAGCGGACAGGGCACA. The chain has TRBV13-2 and TRBJ1-1; tentatively, D is TRBD1 (6 bases). The read halts 4 residues ahead of the CDR3 end, with the missing end drawn from the germline J gene. The V and J ends lost 5 bases and 4 bases respectively, with 6 bases between them. CDR1 NNHNN and CDR2 SYGAGS come from the germline V gene (reference sequence). This CDR3 is 11 amino acids long.

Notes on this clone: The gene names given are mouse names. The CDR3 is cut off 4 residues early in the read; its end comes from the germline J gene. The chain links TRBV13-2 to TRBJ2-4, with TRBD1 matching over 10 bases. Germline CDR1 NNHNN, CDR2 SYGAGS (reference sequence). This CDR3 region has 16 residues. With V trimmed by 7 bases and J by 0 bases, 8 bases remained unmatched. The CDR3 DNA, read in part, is TGTGCCAGCTCTCTGGGGACAGGGGAGAGTCAAAAC. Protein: CASSLGTGESQN. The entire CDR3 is CASSLGTGESQNTLYF.

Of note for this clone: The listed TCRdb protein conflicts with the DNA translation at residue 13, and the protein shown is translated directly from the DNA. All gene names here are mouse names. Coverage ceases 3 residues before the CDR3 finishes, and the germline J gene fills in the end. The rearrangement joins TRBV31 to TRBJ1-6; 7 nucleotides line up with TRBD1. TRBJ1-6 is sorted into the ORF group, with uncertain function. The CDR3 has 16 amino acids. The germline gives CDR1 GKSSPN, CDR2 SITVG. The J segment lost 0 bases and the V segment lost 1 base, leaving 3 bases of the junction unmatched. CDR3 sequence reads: CAWSQDRNSYNSPLYF. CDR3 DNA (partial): TGTGCCTGGAGTCAGGACAGGAATTCCTATAATTCGCCC.

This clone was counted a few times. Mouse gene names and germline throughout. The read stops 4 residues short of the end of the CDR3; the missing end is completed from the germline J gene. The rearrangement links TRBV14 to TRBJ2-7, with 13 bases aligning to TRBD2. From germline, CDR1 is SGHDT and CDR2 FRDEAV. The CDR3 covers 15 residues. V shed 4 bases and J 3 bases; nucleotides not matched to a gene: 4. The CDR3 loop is CASSPRDWGGYEQYF. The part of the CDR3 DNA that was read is TGTGCCAGCAGTCCCCGGGACTGGGGGGGCTAT.

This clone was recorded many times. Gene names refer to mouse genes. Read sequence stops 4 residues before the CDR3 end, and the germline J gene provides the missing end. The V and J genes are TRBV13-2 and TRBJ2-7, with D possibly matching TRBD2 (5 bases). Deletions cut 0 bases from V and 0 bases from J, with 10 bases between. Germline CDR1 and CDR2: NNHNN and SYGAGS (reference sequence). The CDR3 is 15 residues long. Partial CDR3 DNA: TGTGCCAGCGGTGATGCTCTTCTGGGCTCCTAT. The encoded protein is CASGDALLGSY. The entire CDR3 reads CASGDALLGSYEQYF.

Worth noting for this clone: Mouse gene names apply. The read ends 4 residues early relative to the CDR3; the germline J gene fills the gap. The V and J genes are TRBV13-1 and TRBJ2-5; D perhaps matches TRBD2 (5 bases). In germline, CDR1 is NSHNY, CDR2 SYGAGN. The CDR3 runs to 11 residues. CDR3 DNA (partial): TGTGCCAGCAGTTTGGGGGAC. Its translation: CASSLGD. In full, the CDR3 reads CASSLGDTQYF.

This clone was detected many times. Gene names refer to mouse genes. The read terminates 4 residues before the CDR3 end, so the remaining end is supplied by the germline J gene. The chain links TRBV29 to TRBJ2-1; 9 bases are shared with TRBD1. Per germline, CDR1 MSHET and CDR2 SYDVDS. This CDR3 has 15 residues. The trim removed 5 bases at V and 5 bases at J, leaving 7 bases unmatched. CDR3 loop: CASSNRDRAHAEQFF. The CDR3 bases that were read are TGTGCTAGCAGTAACCGGGACAGGGCCCATGCT.

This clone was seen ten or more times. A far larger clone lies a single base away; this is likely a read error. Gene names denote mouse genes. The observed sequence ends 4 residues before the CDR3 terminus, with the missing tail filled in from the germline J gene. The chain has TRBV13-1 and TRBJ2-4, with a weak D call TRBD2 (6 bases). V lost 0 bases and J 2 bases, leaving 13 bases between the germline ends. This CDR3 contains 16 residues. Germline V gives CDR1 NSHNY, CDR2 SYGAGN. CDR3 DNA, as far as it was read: TGTGCCAGCAGTGATGACCTGGGGCGGGCTCAAAAC. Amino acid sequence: CASSDDLGRAQN. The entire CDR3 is CASSDDLGRAQNTLYF.

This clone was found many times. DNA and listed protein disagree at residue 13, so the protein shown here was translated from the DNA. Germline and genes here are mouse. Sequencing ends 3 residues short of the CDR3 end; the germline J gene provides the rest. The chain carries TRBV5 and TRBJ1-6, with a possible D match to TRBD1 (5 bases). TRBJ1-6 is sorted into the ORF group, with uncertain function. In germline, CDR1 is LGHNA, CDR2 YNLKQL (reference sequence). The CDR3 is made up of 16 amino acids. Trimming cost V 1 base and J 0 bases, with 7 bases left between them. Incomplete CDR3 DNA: TGTGCCAGCAGCCAAGGGACATCTTCCTATAATTCGCCC. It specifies CASSQGTSSYNSP. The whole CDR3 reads CASSQGTSSYNSPLYF.

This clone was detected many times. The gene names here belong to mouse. The CDR3 bases that were read are TGTGCCAGCAGTATACGGGGGGACCAAGAC. It encodes CASSIRGDQD. The full-length CDR3 reads as CASSIRGDQDTQYF. The gene calls are TRBV19 and TRBJ2-5, with D perhaps matching TRBD2 (6 bases). The CDR3 is cut off 4 residues early in the read; its end comes from the germline J gene. V lost 1 base and J 1 base, leaving 7 bases between the germline ends. This CDR3 has 14 amino acids. Germline V gene sequence: CDR1 FNHDT, CDR2 SITEND (reference sequence).

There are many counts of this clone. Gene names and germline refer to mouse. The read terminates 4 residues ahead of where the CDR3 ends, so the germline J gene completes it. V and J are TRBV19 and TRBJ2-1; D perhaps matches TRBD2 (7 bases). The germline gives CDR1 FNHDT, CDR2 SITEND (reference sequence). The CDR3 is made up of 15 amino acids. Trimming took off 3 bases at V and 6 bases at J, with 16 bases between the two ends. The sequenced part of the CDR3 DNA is TGTGCCAGCAGTAAGAGGGGGGCTGGGGTTGCT. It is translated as CASSKRGAGVA. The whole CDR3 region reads CASSKRGAGVAEQFF.

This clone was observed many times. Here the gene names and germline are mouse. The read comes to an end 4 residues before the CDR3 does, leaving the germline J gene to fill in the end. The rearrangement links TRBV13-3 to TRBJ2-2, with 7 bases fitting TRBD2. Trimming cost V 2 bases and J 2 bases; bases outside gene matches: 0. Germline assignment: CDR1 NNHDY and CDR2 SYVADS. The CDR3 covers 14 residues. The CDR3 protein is CASSDWGNTGQLYF. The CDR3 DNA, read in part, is TGTGCCAGCAGTGACTGGGGGAACACCGGG.

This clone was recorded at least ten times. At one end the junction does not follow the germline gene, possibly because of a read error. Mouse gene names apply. CDR3 DNA, as far as it was read: TGTGCCAGCAGCATAGAGGGGGGGGTCCGGGAC. This translates into CASSIEGGVRD. The CDR3 in full is CASSIEGGVRDTQYF. This chain connects TRBV19 to TRBJ2-5, with D perhaps TRBD2 (7 bases). The CDR3 goes on 4 residues after the read ends, and that part is filled in from the germline J gene. Germline V CDR1 and CDR2: FNHDT, SITEND (reference sequence). The CDR3 length is 15 residues. Full variable domain (remainder filled in from reference TRBV19 and TRBJ2-5): GGIITQTPKFLIGQEGQKLTLKCQQNFNHDTMYWYRQDSGKGLRLIYYSITENDLQKGDLSEGYDASREKKSSFSLTVTSAQKNEMAVFLCASSIEGGVRDTQYFGPGTRLLVL.

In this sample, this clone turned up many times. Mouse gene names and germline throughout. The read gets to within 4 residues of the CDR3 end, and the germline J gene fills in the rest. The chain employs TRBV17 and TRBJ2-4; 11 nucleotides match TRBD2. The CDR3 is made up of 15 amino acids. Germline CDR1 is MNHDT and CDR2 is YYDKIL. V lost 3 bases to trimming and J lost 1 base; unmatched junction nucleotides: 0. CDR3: CASSRDWGGQNTLYF. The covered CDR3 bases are TGTGCTAGCAGTAGGGACTGGGGGGGTCAAAAC. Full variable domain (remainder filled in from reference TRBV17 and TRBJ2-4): DTTVKQNPRYKLARVGKPVNLICSQTMNHDTMYWYQKKPNQAPKLLLFYYDKILNREADTFEKFQSSRPNNSFCSLYIGSAGLEYSAMYLCASSRDWGGQNTLYFGAGTRLSVL.

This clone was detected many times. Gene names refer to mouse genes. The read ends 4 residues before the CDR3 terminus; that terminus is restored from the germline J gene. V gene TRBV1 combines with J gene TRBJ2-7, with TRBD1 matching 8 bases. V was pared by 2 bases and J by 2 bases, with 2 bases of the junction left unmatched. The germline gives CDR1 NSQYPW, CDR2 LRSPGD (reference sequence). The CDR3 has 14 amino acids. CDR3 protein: CTCSARTGPYEQYF. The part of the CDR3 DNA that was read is TGCACCTGCAGTGCAAGGACAGGGCCCTAT.

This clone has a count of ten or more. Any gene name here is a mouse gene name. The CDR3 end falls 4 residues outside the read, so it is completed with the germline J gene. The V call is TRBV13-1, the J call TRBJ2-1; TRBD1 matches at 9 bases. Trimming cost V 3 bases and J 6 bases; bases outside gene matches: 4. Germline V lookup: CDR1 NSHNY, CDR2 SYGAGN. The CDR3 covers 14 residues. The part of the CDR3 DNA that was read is TGTGCCAGCAGTGGCCCGGGACAGGGTGCT. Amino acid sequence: CASSGPGQGA. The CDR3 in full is CASSGPGQGAEQFF.

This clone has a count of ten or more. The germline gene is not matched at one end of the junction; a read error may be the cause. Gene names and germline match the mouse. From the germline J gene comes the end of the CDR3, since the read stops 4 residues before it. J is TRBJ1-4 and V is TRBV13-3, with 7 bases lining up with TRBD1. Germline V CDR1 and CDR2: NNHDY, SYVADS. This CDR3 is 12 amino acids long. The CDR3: CAGSDRAERLFF. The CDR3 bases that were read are TGTGCCGGCAGTGACAGGGCCGAA.

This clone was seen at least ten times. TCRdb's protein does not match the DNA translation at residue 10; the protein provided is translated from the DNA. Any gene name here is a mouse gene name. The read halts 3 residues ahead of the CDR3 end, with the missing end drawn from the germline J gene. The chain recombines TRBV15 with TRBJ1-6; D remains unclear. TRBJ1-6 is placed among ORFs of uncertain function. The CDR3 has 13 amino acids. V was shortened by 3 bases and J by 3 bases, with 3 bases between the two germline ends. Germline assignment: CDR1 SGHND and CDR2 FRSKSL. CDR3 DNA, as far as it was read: TGTGCCAGCAGTTTCATCTATAATTCGCCC. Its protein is CASSFIYNSP. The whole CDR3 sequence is CASSFIYNSPLYF.

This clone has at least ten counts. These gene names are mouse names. The DNA read from the CDR3 is TGTGCAAGCAGCTTAGGGACAGGGGGGGCAAACTCC. Translation gives CASSLGTGGANS. The complete CDR3 protein is CASSLGTGGANSDYTF. This sequence joins TRBV16 and TRBJ1-2, with 10 positions matching TRBD1. From the germline J gene comes the end of the CDR3, since the read stops 4 residues before it. Per the germline V gene, CDR1 is SGHSA and CDR2 is FRNQAP. CDR3 size: 16 residues. With V trimmed by 1 base and J by 0 bases, 2 bases remained unmatched.

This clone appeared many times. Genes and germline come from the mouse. CDR3 DNA (partial): TGTGCCAGCGGTGTGGTGGACTGGGGGTCCTATGCT. Its translation is CASGVVDWGSYA. The CDR3 reads in full as CASGVVDWGSYAEQFF. V gene TRBV13-2 combines with J gene TRBJ2-1, with 10 bases fitting TRBD2. The read is 4 residues too short to cover the CDR3 end, so that end is filled in from the germline J gene. The CDR3 is made up of 16 amino acids. CDR1 and CDR2 from the germline V gene are NNHNN and SYGAGS (reference sequence). The V gene end was trimmed by 3 bases and the J gene end by 3 bases; junction bases not matched to a gene: 6.

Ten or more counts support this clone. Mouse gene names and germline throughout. CDR3 sequence reads: CASSLGGSSAETLYF. Partial CDR3 DNA: TGTGCCAGCAGTCTGGGGGGTTCTAGTGCAGAA. This rearrangement joins TRBV13-1 to TRBJ2-3; 8 bases map to TRBD2. The read comes to an end 4 residues before the CDR3 does, leaving the germline J gene to fill in the end. The V segment lost 4 bases and the J segment 0 bases; nucleotides outside the gene matches: 4. The CDR3 runs to 15 residues. Germline V gene sequence: CDR1 NSHNY, CDR2 SYGAGN.

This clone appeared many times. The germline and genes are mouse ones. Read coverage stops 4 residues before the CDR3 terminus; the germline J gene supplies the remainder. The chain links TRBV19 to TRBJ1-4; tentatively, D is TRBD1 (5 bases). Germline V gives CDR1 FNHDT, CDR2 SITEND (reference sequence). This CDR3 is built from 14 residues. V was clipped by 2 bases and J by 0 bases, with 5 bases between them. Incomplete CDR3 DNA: TGTGCCAGCAGTATGGACATTTCCAACGAA. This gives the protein CASSMDISNE. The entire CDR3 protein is CASSMDISNERLFF.

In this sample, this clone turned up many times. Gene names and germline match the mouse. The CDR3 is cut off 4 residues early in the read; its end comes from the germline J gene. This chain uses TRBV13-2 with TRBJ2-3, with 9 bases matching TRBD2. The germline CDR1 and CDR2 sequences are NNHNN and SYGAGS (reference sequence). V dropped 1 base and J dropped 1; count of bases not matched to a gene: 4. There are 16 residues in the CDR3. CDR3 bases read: TGTGCCAGCGGTGATTTGGGGGGGCGGGGTGCAGAA. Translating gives CASGDLGGRGAE. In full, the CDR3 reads CASGDLGGRGAETLYF.

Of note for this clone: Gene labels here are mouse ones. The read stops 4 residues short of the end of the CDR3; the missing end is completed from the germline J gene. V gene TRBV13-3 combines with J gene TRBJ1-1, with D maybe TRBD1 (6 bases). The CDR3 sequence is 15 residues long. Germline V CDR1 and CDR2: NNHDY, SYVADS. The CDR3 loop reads CASKQQGLGGGEVFF. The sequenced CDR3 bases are TGTGCCAGCAAACAACAGGGACTGGGGGGGGGA.

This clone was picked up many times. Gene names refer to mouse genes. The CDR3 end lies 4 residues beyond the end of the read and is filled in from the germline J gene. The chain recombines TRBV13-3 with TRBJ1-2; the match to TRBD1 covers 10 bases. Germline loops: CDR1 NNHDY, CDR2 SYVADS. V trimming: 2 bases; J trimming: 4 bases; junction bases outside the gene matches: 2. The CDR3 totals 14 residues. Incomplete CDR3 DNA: TGTGCCAGCAGTGAGACAGGGGGCCCCTCC. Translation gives CASSETGGPS. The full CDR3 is CASSETGGPSDYTF.

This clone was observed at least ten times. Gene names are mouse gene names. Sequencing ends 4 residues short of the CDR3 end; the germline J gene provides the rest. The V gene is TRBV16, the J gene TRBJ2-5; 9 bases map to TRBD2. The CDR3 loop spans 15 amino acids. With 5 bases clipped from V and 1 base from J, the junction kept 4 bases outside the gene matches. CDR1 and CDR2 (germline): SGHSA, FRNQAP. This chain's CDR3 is CASSGRLGDQDTQYF. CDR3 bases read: TGTGCAAGCAGCGGCAGACTGGGGGACCAAGAC.

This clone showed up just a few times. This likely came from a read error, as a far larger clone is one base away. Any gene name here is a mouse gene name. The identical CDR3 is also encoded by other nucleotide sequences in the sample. CDR3 protein: CASSINRGYAEQFF. The CDR3 bases that were read are TGTGCTAGCAGTATAAACAGGGGCTATGCT. The chain couples TRBV17 to TRBJ2-1; 7 nucleotides agree with TRBD1. Read coverage stops 4 residues before the CDR3 terminus; the germline J gene supplies the remainder. This CDR3 comprises 14 residues. Germline trimming cut 4 bases from V and 3 bases from J; bases unmatched to any gene: 3. CDR1 MNHDT and CDR2 YYDKIL come from the germline V gene.

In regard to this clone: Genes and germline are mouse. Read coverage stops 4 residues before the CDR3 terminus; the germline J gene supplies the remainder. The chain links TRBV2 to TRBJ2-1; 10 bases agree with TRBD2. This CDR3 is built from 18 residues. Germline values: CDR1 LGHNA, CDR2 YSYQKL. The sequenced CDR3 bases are TGTGCCAGCAGCCAAGATCTTTTCTGGGGGGGCGCAGGGGCT. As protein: CASSQDLFWGGAGA. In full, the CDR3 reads CASSQDLFWGGAGAEQFF.

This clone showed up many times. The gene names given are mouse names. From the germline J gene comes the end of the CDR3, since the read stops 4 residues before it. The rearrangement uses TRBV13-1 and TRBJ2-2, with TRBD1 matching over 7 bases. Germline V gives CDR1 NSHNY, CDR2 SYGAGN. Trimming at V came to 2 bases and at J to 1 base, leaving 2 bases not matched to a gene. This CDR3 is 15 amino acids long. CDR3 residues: CASSEGQLNTGQLYF. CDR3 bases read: TGTGCCAGCAGTGAGGGACAGCTAAACACCGGG.

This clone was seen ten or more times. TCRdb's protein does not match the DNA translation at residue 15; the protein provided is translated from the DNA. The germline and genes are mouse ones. Here the CDR3 reads CASGEGDRGTHSGNTLYF. The DNA read from the CDR3 is TGTGCCAGCGGTGAGGGGGACAGGGGGACCCATTCTGGAAATACG. V gene TRBV19 combines with J gene TRBJ1-3; TRBD1 aligns across 11 bases. The read gets to within 3 residues of the CDR3 end, and the germline J gene fills in the rest. CDR3 length equals 18 residues. V lost 7 bases to trimming and J lost 0 bases; unmatched junction nucleotides: 12. The germline V gene encodes CDR1 FNHDT and CDR2 SITEND (reference sequence).